Listed below are T cell receptor beta chains from one sample, sequenced in a study of cytomegalovirus exposure and HLA in healthy donors. Clones were sequenced by immunoSEQ multiplex PCR, and TCRdb holds only the in-frame ones, with some missing. The data hold 150,000 to 200,000 clones, with under 9.5% observed a single time. Specimen: PBMCs. Receptors originate from a woman in her twenties or thirties in good health and CMV-seropositive. Each CDR3 is given with its conserved first and last residue. A D gene is named only where the DNA matches it firmly. Size values are once, few and many counts, or a class for expanded clones, and some rows have none.

j_call | clone_size | v_call | d_call | cdr3_aa | cdr3_nt
TRBJ2-1 | few | TRBV27 | TRBD2 | CASSLYGLAGVGLNEQFF | TGTGCCAGCAGTTTATATGGACTAGCGGGAGTAGGTCTGAATGAGCAGTTCTTC
TRBJ2-7 | few | TRBV6-1 | TRBD1 | CASRPGTGDEQYF | TGTGCCAGCAGACCGGGGACAGGGGACGAGCAGTACTTC
TRBJ2-3 | few | TRBV7-2 | NA | CASSLVLADTQYF | TGTGCCAGCAGCTTAGTACTAGCTGATACGCAGTATTTT
TRBJ2-4 | few | TRBV6-5 | NA | CASSSAGNIQYF | TGTGCCAGCAGCTCCGCGGGAAACATTCAGTACTTC
TRBJ2-7 | NA | TRBV6-6 | TRBD1 | CASSYPRTGAYEQYF | TGTGCCAGCAGTTACCCCCGGACAGGGGCCTACGAGCAGTACTTC
TRBJ2-7 | NA | TRBV7-2 | TRBD1 | CASSPFGTASYEQYF | TGTGCCAGCAGCCCATTCGGGACAGCGTCCTACGAGCAGTACTTC
TRBJ2-7 | few | TRBV7-2 | TRBD1 | CASRPTAGTASYEQYF | TGTGCCAGTCGCCCAACTGCCGGGACAGCCTCCTACGAGCAGTACTTC
TRBJ1-1 | few | TRBV5-1 | NA | CASSLLAGITEAFF | TGCGCCAGCAGCTTGTTGGCAGGAATTACTGAAGCTTTCTTT
TRBJ1-5 | few | TRBV5-6 | TRBD1 | CASSLRDRGDQPQHF | TGTGCCAGCAGCTTGAGGGACAGGGGTGATCAGCCCCAGCATTTT
TRBJ1-1 | NA | TRBV11-1 | NA | CASSLLSGPGTEAFF | TGTGCCAGCAGCTTACTGTCTGGGCCGGGAACTGAAGCTTTCTTT
TRBJ1-1 | few | TRBV18 | TRBD1 | CASSSLGQIFEAFF | TGTGCCAGCTCGTCACTGGGACAGATATTTGAAGCTTTCTTT
TRBJ2-7 | few | TRBV29-1 | TRBD2 | CSVLGGWGNYEQYF | TGCAGCGTCCTGGGGGGGTGGGGGAACTACGAGCAGTACTTC
TRBJ1-2 | NA | TRBV7-8 | TRBD1 | CASSSDGQGNYGYTF | TGTGCCAGCAGCTCCGACGGACAGGGCAACTATGGCTACACCTTC
TRBJ1-2 | NA | TRBV29-1 | NA | CSVNRAGGYTF | TGCAGCGTTAACAGGGCGGGTGGCTACACCTTC
TRBJ2-1 | few | TRBV5-4 | NA | CASSSEGGYNEQFF | TGTGCCAGCAGCTCGGAGGGGGGGTACAATGAGCAGTTCTTC
TRBJ2-3 | NA | TRBV7-7 | NA | CASSQGIPGPDTQYF | TGTGCCAGCAGCCAGGGGATTCCGGGACCAGATACGCAGTATTTT
TRBJ2-3 | NA | TRBV6-5 | NA | CATRWSSTDTQYF | TGTGCGACAAGGTGGTCTAGCACAGATACGCAGTATTTT
TRBJ1-1 | few | TRBV6-5 | NA | CASSEVTQNTEAFF | TGTGCCAGCAGTGAAGTGACACAGAACACTGAAGCTTTCTTT